This TCR beta chain originates from a study of T cell responses to AZD1222 COVID-19 vaccine. Study results and limitations: Every sample of the repertoires postdated the peak T cell response. Nearly half of spike-specific TCRs reportedly go after variant regions that carry no mutations.

The protocol was immunoSEQ multiplex PCR, while the TCRdb copy is restricted to in-frame clones and leaves out a portion. The sample includes roughly 99,000 clones, 75% to 95% of them seen just once. Trimming at V came to 0 bases and at J to 6 bases, leaving 5 bases not matched to a gene. The length of the CDR3 is 15 residues. Germline V gives CDR1 SGDLS, CDR2 YYNGEE. This clone appeared a few times. Its antigen is undetermined. The rearrangement joins TRBV9 to TRBJ1-5; 8 bases line up with TRBD1. The sequence derives from an adult who received the AZD1222 COVID-19 vaccine. This specimen consisted of peripheral blood, obtained 28 days after the second AZD1222 dose. This CDR3 is CASSVGPGGSQPQHF. CDR3 DNA: TGTGCCAGCAGCGTAGGACCAGGGGGCAGTCAGCCCCAGCATTTT. Complete variable domain (other parts from reference TRBV9 and TRBJ1-5): DSGVTQTPKHLITATGQRVTLRCSPRSGDLSVYWYQQSLDQGLQFLIQYYNGEERAKGNILERFSAQQFPDLHSELNLSSLELGDSALYFCASSVGPGGSQPQHFGDGTRLSIL.